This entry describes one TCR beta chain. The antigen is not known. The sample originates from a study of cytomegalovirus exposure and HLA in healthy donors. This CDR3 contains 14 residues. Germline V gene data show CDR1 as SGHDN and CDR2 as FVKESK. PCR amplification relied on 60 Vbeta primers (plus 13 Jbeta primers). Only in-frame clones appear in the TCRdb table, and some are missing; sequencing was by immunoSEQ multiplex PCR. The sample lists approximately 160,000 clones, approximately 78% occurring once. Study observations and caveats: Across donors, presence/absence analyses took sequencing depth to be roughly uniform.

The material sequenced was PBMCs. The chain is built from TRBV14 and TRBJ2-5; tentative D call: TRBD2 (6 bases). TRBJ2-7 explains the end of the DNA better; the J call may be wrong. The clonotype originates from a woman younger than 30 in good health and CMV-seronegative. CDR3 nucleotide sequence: TGTGCCAGCAGCCTATTCGGGAGCTCCTACGAGCAGTACTTC. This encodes CASSLFGSSYEQYF.